This TCR beta chain was recorded in a study of shared clonotypes between healthy human individuals (dated by TCRdb to the early 2020s). Regarding the research as a whole: The cohort included a few men and a couple of women between 18 and 49 years of age. For each donor, three plates each were used for CD4 naive and CD4 memory, two plates were used for CD8 naive, and one plate was used for CD8 memory. To estimate repertoire size and how much clonotypes are shared between individuals, the study performed deep sequencing of blood TCR repertoires from roughly five healthy adults. To increase sequencing depth and limit assay-specific biases, TCR repertoire library preparation and sequencing were carried out by different laboratories using diverse techniques. Between about 0.85 and 9.5 billion PBMCs per donor were obtained by leukapheresis. Paper-wide results and their limitations: Higher generation probabilities were observed for clonotypes shared by all four sorted-subset donors than for non-shared clonotypes. Sampling was limited to blood, and TCR repertoires in tissue likely differ from TCR repertoires in blood. Sharing across several donors was observed for approximately 5% of naive CD4, about 3.2% of naive CD8, over 2% of memory CD4, and less than 0.45% of memory CD8 clonotypes. Rarefaction of sorted-subset datasets indicated incomplete sequencing despite the large sequencing depth. Pairwise subsampling led to the expectation that sequencing depth would affect the degree of clonotype sharing among donors. Because the study included only a small number of donors, the genetic and exposure-history diversity represented was limited. Estimated clonotype richness was generally larger for naive than for memory subsets.

The donors were healthy, HIV-negative adults who had no recently reported acute infections or vaccinations. All donors were Caucasian adults living in Nashville, Tennessee, USA. CD4+ T cells were enriched by magnetic negative selection; naive cells were then positively selected on CD45RA, and the negative fraction formed the memory subset. Blood was collected by leukapheresis, and PBMCs were isolated by Ficoll-Histopaque density gradient centrifugation and then cryopreserved in liquid nitrogen vapor phase. Analytical flow cytometry was used to check the purity and quantity of every magnetically sorted T cell population. Genomic DNA was isolated from every sorted fraction and measured by UV absorbance on a Nanodrop 2000c. As to this clone: Its antigen is currently not known. No much larger clone exists at a distance of one base, and base qualities are not known.

The CDR3 runs 14 amino acids, cysteine and phenylalanine included. Here the CDR3 DNA is all that survives: 42 bases in frame from base 1. CDR1 and CDR2 were assigned from the germline V gene as SGHAT and FQNNGV. V and J lose 6 bases and 7 bases, and a span of 16 bases separates them. Using the deep immunoSEQ assay, multiplex PCR amplified TCR CDR3 regions from genomic DNA. Extracted genomic DNA from each cell subset was spread evenly across all wells of several immunoSEQ 96-well plates, with each plate serving as a replicate. For sorted subsets, each replicate PCR was loaded with around 220 ng genomic DNA, equivalent to 25,000 to 35,000 T cell genomes. The purified libraries were quantified using a Qubit 3.0 fluorometer, sized with a Bioanalyzer 2100, and then quantified again using the KAPA Library Quantification kit. Every immunoSEQ 96-well plate was sequenced on a dedicated single-read 150-cycle Illumina NextSeq 550 flow cell. The paper's processing steps were these. Because the immunoSEQ output included only junctional sequences and no quality scores, the filtering could not be the same as the filtering used for full-length reads. Sequences were annotated with PyIR, a Python wrapper for IgBLAST v1.9, using IMGT germline references to assign V/J genes and CDR3. Any read was removed if the V/J assignment was weak (E-value above 1e-6), the CDR3 was missing, or the read contained stop codons, out-of-frame junctions, or ambiguous translated residues. V3J clonotypes were defined as sequences sharing the same inferred V gene, J gene, and CDR3 amino acid sequence. Percentage overlap between repertoires was calculated by dividing the number of shared unique clonotypes by the size of the smaller repertoire. Richness of each repertoire was evaluated using RTK rarefaction, the Chao1 estimator, and Recon v2.1 estimates of unobserved clonotypes. For all TCRbeta clonotypes obtained by the gDNA method from a handful of donors, generation probabilities were computed with OLGA. The source is immuneACCESS, and TCRdb retained only in-frame sequences with V and J called. Part of the clones is not carried over; for the studies checked, unresolved V genes explain less than half of this, and the remainder is unexplained. For V, J and clone size, that table is used; D and trimming come from the DNA. The sample contains approximately 2,000,000 clones, less than 95% of them found a single time. The ten biggest clones cover roughly 0.34% of the sample.

The sequence links TRBV11-2 to TRBJ2-1; D gene: possibly TRBD1, on 6 matching bases. Sequencing was done on a sample of naive CD4+ T cells from PBMCs. The sample's cell subset or site label, decoded: CD45RA+ positively selected. This sequence originates from a man between 18 and 35 years old in good health. Some clones in this sample may be carry-over from other donors' samples. The sequenced DNA: TGTGCCAGCAGTTCAATAAAACAGGGTAATGAGCAGTTCTTC. This yields the protein CASSSIKQGNEQFF.